These 13 T cell receptor beta chains were all obtained from the same sample, sequenced in a study of radiation and T cells in renal cell carcinoma (dated by TCRdb to about 2020). Receptors were amplified or captured by the immunoSEQ multiplex PCR assay. TCRdb took this table from immuneACCESS and kept in-frame rearrangements with V and J called. Such tables lack part of the clones; where checked against another copy, unresolved V genes explain under half of the gap, and the rest is unexplained. The sample records about 130,000 clones, about 88% of which are singletons. About 12% of the sample goes to the ten largest clones. The time point label corresponds to: baseline pretreatment blood. The sample's treatment or condition label, in plain terms: 15 Gy SBRT to primary tumor, nephrectomy 4 weeks later. The sample here was blood, taken from a patient whose treatment included radiotherapy and nephrectomy. These receptor sequences come from a woman aged 45-59 years with renal cell carcinoma.

The chain is built from TRBV19 and TRBJ2-1; 7 nucleotides match TRBD1. The CDR3 is made up of 15 amino acids. V was clipped by 4 bases and J by 2 bases; unmatched bases: 5. Germline V CDR1 and CDR2: LNHDA, SQIVND (reference sequence). The CDR3 bases are TGTGCCAGTAGTAAAGGGGGCGAGGCCTACAATGAGCAGTTCTTC. Protein product: CASSKGGEAYNEQFF.

The CDR3 region has the DNA TGTGCCAGCTCGTCGGCCGGGACCAAAACGACCTACGAGCAGTACTTC. Translation: CASSSAGTKTTYEQYF. V is TRBV18 and J is TRBJ2-7; D might be TRBD1 or TRBD2, each matching 5 bases. V lost 6 bases to trimming and J lost 2 bases, with 20 bases between them. Germline V gene lookup returns CDR1 KGHSH and CDR2 LQKENI. CDR3 length: 16 amino acids.

The sample holds a few counts of this clone. The J gene is TRBJ2-3, the V gene TRBV29-1; possibly TRBD1 for D (5 bases). The V gene's germline CDR1 is SQVTM and CDR2 ANQGSEA. The V end was cut by 5 bases, the J end by 6 bases, with 12 bases between. The CDR3 has 12 residues. CDR3 region: CSVIGVGDTQYF. CDR3 nucleotides: TGCAGCGTTATAGGGGTAGGGGATACGCAGTATTTT.

This chain joins TRBV18 and TRBJ1-2, with a weak D call TRBD1 (5 bases). CDR3 length equals 15 residues. V shed 0 bases and J shed 3 bases, with 11 bases lying between them. Per the germline V gene, CDR1 is KGHSH and CDR2 is LQKENI. CDR3 loop: CASSPPERGDYGYTF. The CDR3 nucleotides read TGTGCCAGCTCACCACCTGAGCGGGGGGACTATGGCTACACCTTC. Based on the CDR3 plus reference TRBV18 and TRBJ1-2, the full variable domain is NAGVMQNPRHLVRRRGQEARLRCSPMKGHSHVYWYRQLPEEGLKFMVYLQKENIIDESGMPKERFSAEFPKEGPSILRIQQVVRGDSAAYFCASSPPERGDYGYTFGSGTRLTVV.

The V call is TRBV13, the J call TRBJ2-1; possibly TRBD2 for D (7 bases). Per germline, CDR1 PRHDT and CDR2 FYEKMQ (reference sequence). V lost 4 bases and J lost 2, with 12 bases in between. The CDR3 runs to 15 residues. The CDR3, as DNA: TGTGCCAGCAGCTCCCTAGGGGGGGCCTACAATGAGCAGTTCTTC. Protein sequence: CASSSLGGAYNEQFF.

This clone was seen more than once but under ten times. The chain recombines TRBV7-3 with TRBJ1-1, with 7 positions matching TRBD1. The CDR3 sequence is 14 residues long. After removal of 5 bases from V and 5 bases from J, the junction contained 8 bases not matched to a gene. Germline V CDR1 and CDR2: SGHTA, FQGTGA. Here the CDR3 DNA reads TGTGCCAGCAGCCCGGCGACAGGGCGGACTGAAGCTTTCTTT. Residues: CASSPATGRTEAFF.

Notes on this clone: A clone one base away is much larger, so this may be a read error. The sample carries other DNA sequences with the same CDR3. The chain has TRBV2 and TRBJ2-5; D is unresolved. Germline V gives CDR1 SNHLY, CDR2 FYNNEI. The ends were cut back, 2 bases at V and 5 bases at J, with 12 bases in the middle. CDR3 size: 14 residues. Written as DNA, the CDR3 is TGTGCCAGCAGTGAAATGGTCAGGCAGGAGACCCAGTACTTC. Its translation is CASSEMVRQETQYF.

V is TRBV4-2 and J is TRBJ2-7; D not resolved. Germline CDR1 LGHNA, CDR2 YNFKEQ. V gave up 4 bases and J gave up 6 bases, with 7 bases separating them. This CDR3 comprises 11 residues. CDR3 region: CASSPPGEQYF. In DNA form, the CDR3 reads TGTGCCAGCAGCCCCCCGGGCGAGCAGTACTTC.

The chain joins TRBV6-1 to TRBJ2-2; 9 nucleotides agree with TRBD1. The V segment lost 3 bases and the J segment 2 bases; nucleotides outside the gene matches: 4. CDR1 and CDR2 (germline): MNHNS, SASEGT. The CDR3 contains 16 residues. This CDR3 is CASSEYRGRNTGELFF. The DNA for the CDR3 is TGTGCCAGCAGTGAGTACAGGGGGCGAAACACCGGGGAGCTGTTTTTT.

V gene TRBV5-6 combines with J gene TRBJ1-6, with D tentatively TRBD1 (5 bases). The CDR3 spans 14 residues. Germline V gives CDR1 SGHDT, CDR2 YYEEEE. Trimming cost V 0 bases and J 9 bases, with 10 bases left between them. The CDR3 DNA reads as TGTGCCAGCAGCTTGGGCAGGGCTCTTTCACCCCTCCACTTT. This sequence encodes CASSLGRALSPLHF.

This sequence joins TRBV13 and TRBJ2-6; 7 positions match TRBD2. V was clipped by 4 bases and J by 1 base; unmatched bases: 7. CDR1 PRHDT and CDR2 FYEKMQ come from the germline V gene (reference sequence). The length of the CDR3 is 17 residues. DNA for the CDR3: TGTGCCAGCAGCTCGCGGGCGGGGGAATCTGGGGCCAACGTCCTGACTTTC. Translation gives CASSSRAGESGANVLTF.

The chain couples TRBV18 to TRBJ2-6; 8 bases are a match to TRBD1. Trimming removed 3 bases from V and 0 bases from J; junction bases left unmatched: 4. CDR1 is KGHSH and CDR2 is LQKENI in the germline V gene. This CDR3 contains 17 residues. The CDR3 bases are TGTGCCAGCTCACCCCGGACAGGGAGCTCTGGGGCCAACGTCCTGACTTTC. It encodes CASSPRTGSSGANVLTF.

V and J are TRBV5-4 and TRBJ2-5; D may be TRBD2 (6 bases). This CDR3 has 15 residues. V was shortened by 3 bases and J by 5 bases, with 17 bases between the two germline ends. In germline, CDR1 is SGHNT, CDR2 YYREEE (reference sequence). This CDR3 is CASSSVPGEGETQYF. The CDR3 DNA sequence: TGTGCCAGCAGCTCGGTTCCGGGAGAGGGGGAGACCCAGTACTTC. The variable domain in full, completed from reference TRBV5-4 and TRBJ2-5, reads ETGVTQSPTHLIKTRGQQVTLRCSSQSGHNTVSWYQQALGQGPQFIFQYYREEENGRGNFPPRFSGLQFPNYSSELNVNALELDDSALYLCASSSVPGEGETQYFGPGTRLLVL.